One and the same sample provided the 20 T cell receptor beta chains below, sequenced in a study of cytomegalovirus exposure and HLA in healthy donors. It was with 60 Vbeta and 13 Jbeta primers that the PCR ran. Produced via immunoSEQ multiplex PCR; TCRdb's table is partial and in-frame only. The table for this sample gives 40,000 to 60,000 clones. The sample comprised PBMCs. These receptors originate from a man aged 35 to 55 in good health and CMV-seropositive.

The J gene is TRBJ1-4, the V gene TRBV7-9; perhaps TRBD1 as D (6 bases). From germline, CDR1 is SEHNR and CDR2 FQNEAQ (reference sequence). The CDR3 spans 18 residues. V lost 5 bases, J lost 0 bases, and 19 bases lay in between. CDR3 region: CASSPGGRGHATNEKLFF. Written as DNA, the CDR3 is TGTGCCAGCAGCCCTGGGGGGCGGGGGCACGCAACTAATGAAAAACTGTTTTTT.

The J gene is TRBJ2-7, the V gene TRBV10-2, with TRBD1 matching over 7 bases. The CDR3 is 15 residues long. CDR1 and CDR2 (germline): WSHSY, SAAADI. Trimming removed 7 bases from V and 0 bases from J; junction bases left unmatched: 9. The CDR3 is CASTPRGDSSYEQYF. DNA of the CDR3: TGCGCCAGCACCCCTAGAGGGGACAGCTCCTACGAGCAGTACTTC.

The V gene is TRBV2, the J gene TRBJ1-4; TRBD1 matches at 11 bases. V shed 6 bases and J 0 bases; nucleotides not matched to a gene: 9. Looked up from germline, CDR1 is SNHLY and CDR2 is FYNNEI. The CDR3 runs 18 residues. CDR3 nucleotides: TGTGCCAGCAGGGCGGGGACAGGGGGAGTTGCAACTAATGAAAAACTGTTTTTT. It yields the protein CASRAGTGGVATNEKLFF.

The rearrangement links TRBV30 to TRBJ2-5, with TRBD1 as a possible D gene (6 bases). V dropped 3 bases and J dropped 0 bases, with 11 bases sitting between them. Looked up from germline, CDR1 is GTSNPN and CDR2 is SVGIG (reference sequence). This CDR3 is built from 14 residues. DNA for the CDR3: TGTGCCTGGAGAGGGGGTTTGTACCAAGAGACCCAGTACTTC. Protein product: CAWRGGLYQETQYF.

The chain couples TRBV28 to TRBJ2-3; 9 nucleotides match TRBD1. V dropped 4 bases and J dropped 4; count of bases not matched to a gene: 3. The CDR3 runs 14 residues. Germline values: CDR1 MDHEN, CDR2 SYDVKM. The CDR3 protein is CASSSGQGSDTQYF. In DNA form, the CDR3 reads TGTGCCAGCAGTTCCGGACAGGGGTCAGATACGCAGTATTTT.

The chain joins TRBV7-9 to TRBJ2-7; 10 nucleotides line up with TRBD2. This CDR3 contains 15 residues. Germline V gene lookup returns CDR1 SEHNR and CDR2 FQNEAQ (reference sequence). V lost 5 bases to trimming and J lost 4 bases; unmatched junction nucleotides: 8. The CDR3 DNA sequence: TGTGCCAGCAGCCCGAGGGCTAGCGGGAGTTACGAGCAGTACTTC. It yields the protein CASSPRASGSYEQYF. The variable domain in full, with the rest retrieved from reference TRBV7-9 and TRBJ2-7, is DTGVSQNPRHKITKRGQNVTFRCDPISEHNRLYWYRQTLGQGPEFLTYFQNEAQLEKSRLLSDRFSAERPKGSFSTLEIQRTEQGDSAMYLCASSPRASGSYEQYFGPGTRLTVT.

V and J are TRBV27 and TRBJ2-7, with 7 bases identical to TRBD1. J gave up 6 bases and V 0 bases, and 8 bases lay outside the gene matches. The CDR3 has 15 residues. Per germline, CDR1 MNHEY and CDR2 SMNVEV (reference sequence). CDR3 nucleotides: TGTGCCAGCAGTTTATCGGAGACAGGGATCGGCGAGCAGTACTTC. This translates into CASSLSETGIGEQYF.

The chain couples TRBV6-5 to TRBJ2-7; 8 bases map to TRBD2. Losses at the gene ends were 6 bases for V and 7 bases for J; bases not matched to a gene: 14. Germline CDR1 and CDR2: MNHEY and SVGAGI. CDR3 size: 15 residues. The CDR3 nucleotides are TGTGCCAGCAGCGTACGGAGCGGGGGAAGTAGTGAGCAGTACTTC. Translation: CASSVRSGGSSEQYF.

The chain employs TRBV2 and TRBJ2-6; D is ambiguous. The CDR3 consists of 16 residues. Germline CDR1 is SNHLY and CDR2 is FYNNEI. Trimming shortened V by 6 bases and J by 0 bases, and 12 bases separated the two germline ends. CDR3 sequence (DNA): TGTGCCAGCAGACCCCCGACGGGCTCTGGGGCCAACGTCCTGACTTTC. Protein sequence: CASRPPTGSGANVLTF.

V usage is TRBV10-2 and J usage is TRBJ2-7; 13 nucleotides align to TRBD2. The V gene end was trimmed by 6 bases and the J gene end by 7 bases; junction bases not matched to a gene: 3. This CDR3 comprises 13 residues. Germline V gene data show CDR1 as WSHSY and CDR2 as SAAADI. The CDR3 loop is CASRGLAGDEQYF. The CDR3 bases are TGCGCCAGCAGAGGACTAGCGGGAGATGAGCAGTACTTC.

The J gene is TRBJ1-1, the V gene TRBV5-1, with D unclear. V lost 6 bases and J 0 bases, leaving 18 bases between the germline ends. The germline gives CDR1 SGHRS, CDR2 YFSETQ. The CDR3 length is 16 residues. The CDR3 DNA reads TGCGCCAGCACTAACAACGCGTACGGGATGAACACTGAAGCTTTCTTT. The encoded protein is CASTNNAYGMNTEAFF. The full variable domain, rest sourced from reference TRBV5-1 and TRBJ1-1, is KAGVTQTPRYLIKTRGQQVTLSCSPISGHRSVSWYQQTPGQGLQFLFEYFSETQRNKGNFPGRFSGRQFSNSRSEMNVSTLELGDSALYLCASTNNAYGMNTEAFFGQGTRLTVV.

The rearrangement joins TRBV28 to TRBJ2-7; 10 bases match TRBD1. CDR3 length: 15 amino acids. The V segment lost 2 bases and the J segment 3 bases; nucleotides outside the gene matches: 4. CDR1 is MDHEN, CDR2 SYDVKM, per germline. The CDR3 DNA reads TGTGCCAGCAGTTTAAAATGGACAGGGGGCTACGAGCAGTACTTC. Residues: CASSLKWTGGYEQYF.

V gene TRBV5-1 combines with J gene TRBJ1-2, with 10 positions matching TRBD1. CDR1 and CDR2 from the germline V gene are SGHRS and YFSETQ. The CDR3 totals 15 residues. Unmatched junction bases numbered 7, after V lost 2 bases and J lost 6 bases. This CDR3 is CASSLGTGELNGYTF. The DNA of the CDR3 is TGCGCCAGCAGCTTAGGGACAGGGGAGCTTAATGGCTACACCTTC.

The CDR3 DNA sequence: TGTGCCAGCTCACCATCGACATCCCAGCAAGGTGAAAAACTGTTTTTT. Translating it yields CASSPSTSQQGEKLFF. V gene TRBV18 combines with J gene TRBJ1-4; D is unclear. In germline, CDR1 is KGHSH, CDR2 LQKENI. The CDR3 loop spans 16 amino acids. The V end was cut by 2 bases, the J end by 7 bases, with 17 bases between.

V is TRBV5-1 and J is TRBJ2-1, with 11 nucleotides matching TRBD1. This CDR3 has 15 residues. The V and J ends lost 7 bases and 8 bases, in that order; junction bases with no gene match: 11. Germline-derived CDR1 and CDR2 are SGHRS and YFSETQ. This chain's CDR3 is CASSTRTGGFDEQFF. The CDR3, as DNA: TGCGCCAGCTCCACCCGGACAGGGGGCTTTGATGAGCAGTTCTTC. Full variable domain (missing parts from reference TRBV5-1 and TRBJ2-1): KAGVTQTPRYLIKTRGQQVTLSCSPISGHRSVSWYQQTPGQGLQFLFEYFSETQRNKGNFPGRFSGRQFSNSRSEMNVSTLELGDSALYLCASSTRTGGFDEQFFGPGTRLTVL.

V is TRBV4-3 and J is TRBJ2-3; no definite D call. V was shortened by 5 bases and J by 2 bases, with 8 bases between the two germline ends. CDR3 length equals 13 residues. The germline V gene has CDR1 LGHNA and CDR2 YSLEER. The CDR3 reads CASSTELTDTQYF. Written as DNA, the CDR3 is TGCGCCAGCAGCACAGAACTCACAGATACGCAGTATTTT.

The chain carries TRBV7-8 and TRBJ2-7; maybe TRBD1 (7 bases). Trimming took off 5 bases at V and 0 bases at J, with 11 bases between the two ends. Germline V lookup: CDR1 SGHVS, CDR2 FQNEAQ. CDR3 size: 14 residues. CDR3 DNA sequence: TGTGCCAGCAGCCGGGGGACAGCCTCCTACGAGCAGTACTTC. It specifies CASSRGTASYEQYF.

The J gene is TRBJ2-7, the V gene TRBV7-8; tentative D call: TRBD1 (6 bases). Germline CDR1 is SGHVS and CDR2 is FQNEAQ. V gave up 3 bases and J gave up 3 bases, with 9 bases separating them. The CDR3 contains 13 residues. Written as DNA, the CDR3 is TGTGCCAGCAGCTTCTTGGACAGCTACGAGCAGTACTTC. It codes for CASSFLDSYEQYF.

About this clone itself: An end of the junction differs from the germline gene, which may be a read error. V is TRBV6-5 and J is TRBJ2-1; TRBD2 agrees at 7 bases. This CDR3 contains 9 residues. The V gene's germline CDR1 is MNHEY and CDR2 SVGAGI. The CDR3 region has the DNA TGTGCCAGCAGGTGCCGGGAGGTCTTC. Protein product: CASRCREVF.

The J gene is TRBJ2-5, the V gene TRBV6-6; D not resolved. This CDR3 has 13 amino acids. The germline CDR1 and CDR2 sequences are MNHNY and SVGAGI (reference sequence). The germline V and J ends were trimmed by 8 bases and 4 bases, with 14 bases remaining between them. The CDR3 loop is CASLVGDRETQYF. In DNA, the CDR3 is TGTGCCAGCCTGGTGGGCGACCGAGAGACCCAGTACTTC.